This T cell receptor (beta chain) was profiled in a study of tumor-infiltrating lymphocytes in localized non-small cell lung cancer (dated by TCRdb to about 2021). Some background on the complete study: The cohort covered several histologies, both smokers and never-smokers, and patients whose samples were collected after neoadjuvant chemotherapy. A total of 45 to 60 patients were part of the paired comparison of immunoSEQ T-cell fraction between tumor and uninvolved lung. The overall ICON cohort comprised 150 surgical patients with localized non-small cell lung cancer whose tumors were resected. Resected tumor tissue and uninvolved lung tissue described as non-adjacent to the tumor were contributed by each patient, with both tissues obtained from the same patient. Flow cytometry, multiplex immunofluorescence, RNA-seq, exome sequencing and proteomics were applied to the same patients as TCR sequencing, which was one of several integrated assays. Overall study results and their limits: The TCR-derived T-cell fraction showed no difference between the flow cytometry-defined immunotypes IM1 (good prognosis) and IM2 (poor prognosis). Because different assays used different pieces of the same tissue, technical variation could not be distinguished from intratumor heterogeneity. Assay coverage differed among patients according to how much tissue was available, so only a subset of the cohort had TCR sequencing. Consistent with immunofluorescence CD3 counts, TCRbeta sequencing supported greater T cell infiltration in tumors than in uninvolved lung tissue. Recurrence-free survival showed no association with tumor T-cell fraction measured by TCR sequencing (p = 0.61).

This clone occurred a few times. It has no known antigen specificity. Per-base qualities were not stored, and no clone one base away is much larger. CDR1 and CDR2 (WNHNN, SYGVQD) derive from the germline V gene (reference sequence). The CDR3 numbers 14 residues from cysteine through phenylalanine. Here the CDR3 DNA is all that survives: 42 bases in frame from base 1. V is cut back by 2 bases and J by 7 bases, with 6 bases in the junction unmatched. Enrollment in ICON was initiated in April 2016, and the last patient was enrolled in late 2018. In a subcohort of 76 patients, fresh tumor and matched uninvolved tissue were collected for in-depth immune analyses, with TCR sequencing among those analyses. No cell sorting was done, and TCR sequencing was instead run on DNA isolated from bulk tissue. TCR sequencing with the immunoSEQ assay provided the T-cell fraction in tumor and uninvolved lung tissue. Per the original workflow: For survival analysis, patients were divided into high (upper tertile) and low (lower two tertiles) T-cell fraction groups, which were compared by log-rank test. A signed-rank test was used to check for differences in T-cell fraction between paired tumor and uninvolved lung. The table comes from immuneACCESS by way of TCRdb, which keeps in-frame sequences with V and J called. Part of the clones is missing from these tables; in studies checked, under half for an unresolved V gene and the rest for unknown reasons. Clonal size and the V and J genes are those of that table, whereas D and trimming came from the DNA. For this sample there are about 14,000 clones; 75% to 85% appear just once. The ten largest clonotypes hold 15% to 20% of the sample.

The source material was lung tumor tissue. The sequence links TRBV10-1 to TRBJ2-5, with TRBD1 matching 8 junction bases. The TCR sequence derives from a human donor with non-small cell lung cancer. The CDR3 region reads CASSEGQGVVTQYF. The base sequence is TGCGCCAGCAGTGAGGGACAGGGAGTGGTGACCCAGTACTTC.